This T cell receptor beta chain was sequenced in a study of blood T cell repertoires in COVID-19. Study at large: Italy, Spain and the United States were the sources of the convalescent and acute COVID-19 samples. PBMCs, B-cell-depleted T cells, or T cells were the source of the cDNA or gDNA that made up the material.

Original methodology: How many nucleated cells were present was estimated from reference gene primer amplification. Sequencing used immunoSEQ multiplex PCR; TCRdb keeps in-frame clones, though not all of them. V and J calls and clone size are copied from that table; D and trimming were computed from the DNA. The sample lists a few hundred thousand clones, 80% to 90% seen once, with approximately 1.2% in the top ten. The CDR3 runs 15 residues. The V gene's germline CDR1 is SGHRS and CDR2 YFSETQ. The V segment lost 5 bases and the J segment 3 bases; nucleotides outside the gene matches: 7. Sequencing input: peripheral blood. This clonotype was obtained from a woman aged 50 to 60 with acute or convalescent COVID-19. The chain employs TRBV5-1 and TRBJ2-2; 7 bases match TRBD2. Here the CDR3 DNA reads TGCGCCAGCAGTCCAATTGCGGGGGACACCGGGGAGCTGTTTTTT. The encoded protein is CASSPIAGDTGELFF. The full variable domain, rest sourced from reference TRBV5-1 and TRBJ2-2, is KAGVTQTPRYLIKTRGQQVTLSCSPISGHRSVSWYQQTPGQGLQFLFEYFSETQRNKGNFPGRFSGRQFSNSRSEMNVSTLELGDSALYLCASSPIAGDTGELFFGEGSRLTVL.